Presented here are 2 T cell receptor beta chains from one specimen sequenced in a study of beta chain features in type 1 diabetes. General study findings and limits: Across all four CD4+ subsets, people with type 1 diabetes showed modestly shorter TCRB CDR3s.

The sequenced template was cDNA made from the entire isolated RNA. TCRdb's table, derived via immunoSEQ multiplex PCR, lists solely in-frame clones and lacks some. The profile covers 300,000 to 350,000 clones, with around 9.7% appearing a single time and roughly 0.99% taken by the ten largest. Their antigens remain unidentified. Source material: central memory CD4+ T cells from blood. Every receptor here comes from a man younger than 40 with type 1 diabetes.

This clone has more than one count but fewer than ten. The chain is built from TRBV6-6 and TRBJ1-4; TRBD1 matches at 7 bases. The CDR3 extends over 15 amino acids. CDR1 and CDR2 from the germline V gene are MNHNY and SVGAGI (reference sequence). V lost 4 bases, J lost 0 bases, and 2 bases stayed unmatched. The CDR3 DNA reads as TGTGCCAGCAGTTCAGGACAGGCAACTAATGAAAAACTGTTTTTT. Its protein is CASSSGQATNEKLFF.

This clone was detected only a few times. The CDR3 sequence: CASSTDLTSQETQYF. In DNA form, the CDR3 reads TGCGCCAGCAGCACGGACTTGACTAGCCAAGAGACCCAGTACTTC. This chain joins TRBV5-1 and TRBJ2-5; maybe TRBD2 (6 bases). The CDR3 is made up of 15 amino acids. V lost 4 bases, J lost 1 base, and 14 bases lay in between. Germline values: CDR1 SGHRS, CDR2 YFSETQ.